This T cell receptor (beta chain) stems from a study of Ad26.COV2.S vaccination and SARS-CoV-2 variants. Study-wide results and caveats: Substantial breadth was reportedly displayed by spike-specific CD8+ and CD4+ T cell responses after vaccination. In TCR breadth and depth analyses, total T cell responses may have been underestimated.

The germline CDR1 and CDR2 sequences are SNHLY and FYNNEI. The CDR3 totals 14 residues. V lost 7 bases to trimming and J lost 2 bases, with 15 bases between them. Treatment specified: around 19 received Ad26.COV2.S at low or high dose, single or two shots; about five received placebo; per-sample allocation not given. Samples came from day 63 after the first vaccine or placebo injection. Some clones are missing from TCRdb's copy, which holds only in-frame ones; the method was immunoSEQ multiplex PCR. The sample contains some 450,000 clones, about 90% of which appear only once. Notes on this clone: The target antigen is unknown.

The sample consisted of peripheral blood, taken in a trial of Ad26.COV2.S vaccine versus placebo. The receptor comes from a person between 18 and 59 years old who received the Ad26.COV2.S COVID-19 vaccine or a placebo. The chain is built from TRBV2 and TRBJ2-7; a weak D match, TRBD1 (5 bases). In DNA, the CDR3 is TGTGCCAGCACCCAGGGTCTCCAGCCCTACGAGCAGTACTTC. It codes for CASTQGLQPYEQYF.